The present TCR beta chain was sequenced within a study of early T cells in non-severe SARS-CoV-2 infection. As for the study in general: Bulk RNA isolated from unsorted whole blood underwent sequencing; chains were not paired.

TCRdb re-derived calls from the 5' RACE reads in MiXCR, one entry per CDR3 protein. The sample lists roughly 41,000 distinct CDR3 sequences; roughly 5% were seen once. This clonotype turned up a few times. The CDR3 extends over 12 amino acids. Trimming removed 7 bases from V and 3 bases from J; junction bases left unmatched: 2. Germline V gene sequence: CDR1 MGHDK, CDR2 SYGVNS. The clonotype originates from an adult who was a healthcare worker with PCR-confirmed SARS-CoV-2 infection or an uninfected control (not recorded which). J is TRBJ2-7 and V is TRBV25-1; 8 nucleotides match TRBD1. The source material was whole blood, sampled at baseline. CDR3 nucleotides: TGTGCCAGCAAGGACAGGGACTACGAGCAGTACTTC. This gives the protein CASKDRDYEQYF.